These T cell receptor beta chains were read from a single sample in a study of blood T cells in healthy people across ages. TCRdb called the 5' RACE reads again in MiXCR, with one record for every CDR3 protein. The sample records fewer than 1,200,000 distinct CDR3 sequences, approximately 25% being singletons. These data were also filed under a second study, of T cells of mothers and their children.

The specimen sequenced was blood. The receptors shown here come from a girl aged 2-10 years in good health. Each CDR3 is given with its conserved first and last residue. D genes are given only for firm matches. Size values are once, few and many counts, or a class for expanded clones, and some rows have none.

size: -; V: TRBV7-2; D: TRBD1; J: TRBJ1-2; DNA: TGTGCCAGCAGCTCCGCTACAGGGGATCCCTATGGCTACACCTTC; CDR3: CASSSATGDPYGYTF
size: few; V: TRBV29-1; D: -; J: TRBJ2-3; DNA: TGCAGCGTTTTAGAACCTTACACAGATACGCAGTATTTT; CDR3: CSVLEPYTDTQYF
size: few; V: TRBV20-1; D: -; J: TRBJ1-2; DNA: TGCAGTGCTAGAATATCGATCCAGGACTACACCTTC; CDR3: CSARISIQDYTF
size: -; V: TRBV28; D: -; J: TRBJ2-7; DNA: TGTGCCAGCAACTTGAAGAGGGGTTACGAGCAGTACTTC; CDR3: CASNLKRGYEQYF
size: -; V: TRBV4-2; D: TRBD2; J: TRBJ2-1; DNA: TGTGCCAGCAGCGGAAGCGGGGGTAGGGATGAGCAGTTCTTC; CDR3: CASSGSGGRDEQFF
size: -; V: TRBV7-9; D: -; J: TRBJ2-1; DNA: TGTGCCAGCAGCTTAGTAGCCGGAGTCGATGAGCAGTTCTTC; CDR3: CASSLVAGVDEQFF
size: many; V: TRBV5-5; D: -; J: TRBJ2-5; DNA: TGTGCCAGCAGGGGGTCCCAAGAGACCCAGTACTTC; CDR3: CASRGSQETQYF
size: few; V: TRBV20-1; D: TRBD1; J: TRBJ2-4; DNA: TGCAGTGCTAGAGGGTGGGACAGCGATAAAAACATTCAGTACTTC; CDR3: CSARGWDSDKNIQYF
size: -; V: TRBV10-3; D: TRBD1; J: TRBJ1-2; DNA: TGTGCCATCAACCCGACAGGGTCTATCTATGGCTACACCTTC; CDR3: CAINPTGSIYGYTF
size: -; V: TRBV3-1; D: TRBD1; J: TRBJ2-5; DNA: TGTGCCAGCAGCTACGGACAGGCCCAAGAGACCCAGTACTTC; CDR3: CASSYGQAQETQYF
size: few; V: TRBV12-3/TRBV12-4; D: TRBD1; J: TRBJ2-5; DNA: TGTGCCAGCAGTTCCGGGACAGGGGGTAATCGCGGATTGGAGACCCAGTACTTC; CDR3: CASSSGTGGNRGLETQYF
size: few; V: TRBV10-3; D: -; J: TRBJ2-2; DNA: TGTGCCATCAGATGGACGAACGGGGAGCTGTTTTTT; CDR3: CAIRWTNGELFF
size: few; V: TRBV7-3; D: -; J: TRBJ2-1; DNA: TGTGCCAGCAGCTTAATCGGGGGCAACTCCTACAATGAGCAGTTCTTC; CDR3: CASSLIGGNSYNEQFF
size: -; V: TRBV2; D: -; J: TRBJ2-1; DNA: TGTGCCAGCAGTGGGTTTGGGTCTAGCGTGAATGAGCAGTTCTTC; CDR3: CASSGFGSSVNEQFF
size: few; V: TRBV20-1; D: -; J: TRBJ1-4; DNA: TGCAGTGCTAGGGCCCGTAATGAAAAACTGTTTTTT; CDR3: CSARARNEKLFF
size: -; V: TRBV10-3; D: TRBD1; J: TRBJ2-7; DNA: TGTGCCATCAAAGGGGGCGGCCCCTCCTACGAGCAGTACTTC; CDR3: CAIKGGGPSYEQYF
size: few; V: TRBV7-2; D: -; J: TRBJ1-4; DNA: TGTGCCAGCAGTCTAGCCGTAGGTGGCGAAAAACTGTTTTTT; CDR3: CASSLAVGGEKLFF
size: few; V: TRBV5-1; D: -; J: TRBJ2-1; DNA: TGCGCCAGCAGCTTGGAAGCGGCTAGATACAATGAGCAGTTCTTC; CDR3: CASSLEAARYNEQFF
size: few; V: TRBV20-1; D: -; J: TRBJ2-3; DNA: TGCAGTGCTAGCGGCTATGATTGGGGGACAGATACGCAGTATTTT; CDR3: CSASGYDWGTDTQYF
size: -; V: TRBV14; D: -; J: TRBJ2-3; DNA: TGTGCCAGCAGCCAAGATTATCTGGATACGCAGTATTTT; CDR3: CASSQDYLDTQYF
size: -; V: TRBV12-3/TRBV12-4; D: -; J: TRBJ2-4; DNA: TGTGCCAGCAGTTTAGGCCGCTGGGGGGACATTCAGTACTTC; CDR3: CASSLGRWGDIQYF
size: few; V: TRBV25-1; D: TRBD1; J: TRBJ2-5; DNA: TGTGCCAGCAGTGAAAGGGACAGACTGACCCAGTACTTC; CDR3: CASSERDRLTQYF